The source of this TCR beta chain is a study of OX40 agonist ivuxolimab in advanced cancers. Study information: Patients' therapy was ivuxolimab, an antibody that acts as an agonist of OX40 (CD134). Notes on the study in general: On average, CD8+ T cells showed a greater number of expanded clones than CD4+. The authors also found low normalized T-cell clonal expansion in some nonresponders.

About this clone: The antigen remains unidentified.

Using immunoSEQ multiplex PCR, the repertoire was profiled, and TCRdb retains in-frame clones only, with some absent. Of 70,000 to 85,000 clones detected, approximately 95% appear once; the ten largest clones hold about 10%. Germline assignment: CDR1 SGHVS and CDR2 FNYEAQ. The germline V and J ends were trimmed by 3 bases and 2 bases, with 17 bases remaining between them. CDR3 length: 17 residues. The rearrangement links TRBV7-6 to TRBJ2-1; D may correspond to TRBD1 or TRBD2 (6 bases each). The sample consisted of CD4+ or CD8+ T cells sorted from blood, taken in a trial of the OX40 agonist ivuxolimab. This receptor was obtained from an adult with an advanced solid tumor such as melanoma, head and neck, liver or kidney cancer. The CDR3 sequence is CASSFSGGGNPYNEQFF. Here the CDR3 DNA reads TGTGCCAGCAGCTTTAGCGGAGGGGGGAACCCCTACAATGAGCAGTTCTTC.